The next 29 T cell receptor beta chains were all read from a single sample in a study of cytomegalovirus exposure and HLA in healthy donors. A multiplex PCR was run with 60 Vbeta primers and 13 Jbeta primers. The data were produced by immunoSEQ multiplex PCR, yet TCRdb's version contains in-frame clones alone and is incomplete. This sample carries about 40,000 clones, with about 4% going to the ten biggest clones. Sequencing was done on a sample of PBMCs. The receptor set was obtained from a male donor in good health and CMV-seronegative.

This sequence joins TRBV11-2 and TRBJ2-1; 10 bases fit TRBD2. CDR3 length: 15 amino acids. J lost 6 bases, V lost 5 bases, and 7 bases had no gene match. Germline values: CDR1 SGHAT, CDR2 FQNNGV. CDR3 DNA sequence: TGTGCCAGCAGCACCCCTAGCGGGGGACCCAATGAGCAGTTCTTC. Its protein product is CASSTPSGGPNEQFF.

The chain joins TRBV18 to TRBJ1-1, with a tentative D call TRBD1 (6 bases). CDR3 length: 14 amino acids. The V gene's germline CDR1 is KGHSH and CDR2 LQKENI. Deletions cut 5 bases from V and 1 base from J, with 11 bases between. In DNA, the CDR3 is TGTGCCAGCTCAGTCCGAGGGGGGAACACTGAAGCTTTCTTT. This translates into CASSVRGGNTEAFF.

The rearrangement links TRBV7-8 to TRBJ1-6; D gene ambiguous. Trimming removed 9 bases from V and 10 bases from J, with 16 bases in between. Germline loops: CDR1 SGHVS, CDR2 FQNEAQ. This CDR3 has 13 residues. The CDR3: CASSFGARSPLHF. CDR3 nucleotide sequence: TGTGCCAGTTCCTTCGGTGCGAGGTCACCCCTCCACTTT.

The rearrangement joins TRBV13 to TRBJ2-7; possible D gene TRBD1, 6 bases. CDR1 PRHDT and CDR2 FYEKMQ come from the germline V gene (reference sequence). The CDR3 totals 14 residues. Trimming took 1 base from V and 6 from J, leaving 13 bases between them. Written as DNA, the CDR3 is TGTGCCAGCAGCTTAGAACAGGGTCTGGGCGAGCAGTACTTC. It is translated as CASSLEQGLGEQYF.

CDR3 amino acids: CASSLAPRGTPLHF. CDR3 DNA: TGTGCCAGCAGCTTAGCCCCAAGGGGTACACCCCTCCACTTT. The chain has TRBV7-9 and TRBJ1-6; D may be TRBD1 (5 bases). V lost 0 bases and J lost 11, with 11 bases in between. The CDR3 extends over 14 amino acids. In germline, CDR1 is SEHNR, CDR2 FQNEAQ (reference sequence).

V is TRBV19 and J is TRBJ2-3, with D possibly being TRBD2 (6 bases). V lost 5 bases, J lost 0 bases, and 9 bases lay in between. The CDR3 loop spans 14 amino acids. The germline CDR1 and CDR2 sequences are LNHDA and SQIVND (reference sequence). The CDR3 here is CASSLGTSTDTQYF. The CDR3, as DNA: TGTGCCAGTAGTCTCGGGACTAGCACAGATACGCAGTATTTT.

This chain joins TRBV2 and TRBJ1-2, with 7 nucleotides matching TRBD1. The junction had 1 base not matched to a gene; V was cut back by 5 bases and J by 4 bases. Germline values: CDR1 SNHLY, CDR2 FYNNEI. The CDR3 is 12 residues long. The CDR3 bases are TGTGCCAGCAGTCGACAGGGCTATGGCTACACCTTC. Protein sequence: CASSRQGYGYTF.

The chain couples TRBV11-3 to TRBJ2-2, with 10 bases that match TRBD1. The CDR3 runs to 19 residues. V gave up 5 bases and J gave up 2 bases; unmatched junction bases: 14. Germline V CDR1 and CDR2: SGHNT, YENEEA. CDR3 sequence: CASSGWDRGLGVNTGELFF. CDR3 nucleotide sequence: TGTGCCAGCAGCGGCTGGGACAGGGGACTTGGGGTAAACACCGGGGAGCTGTTTTTT.

The V gene is TRBV11-2, the J gene TRBJ1-5, with no clear D. This CDR3 spans 13 amino acids. With 4 bases removed from V and 9 bases from J, the gap between germline ends came to 13 bases. Germline-derived CDR1 and CDR2 are SGHAT and FQNNGV. The CDR3 protein is CASSSRTAGPQHF. The DNA for the CDR3 is TGTGCCAGCAGCTCCCGGACTGCCGGGCCCCAGCATTTT.

V is TRBV14 and J is TRBJ2-3, with D perhaps TRBD1 (6 bases). Germline V gene data show CDR1 as SGHDN and CDR2 as FVKESK. The CDR3 extends over 18 amino acids. Trimming cost V 0 bases and J 2 bases, with 18 bases left between them. CDR3 region: CASSQDGGVDSSTDTQYF. The DNA of the CDR3 is TGTGCCAGCAGCCAAGATGGGGGCGTGGACAGCTCCACAGATACGCAGTATTTT.

This rearrangement joins TRBV6-5 to TRBJ2-7; D is possibly TRBD1 (6 bases). V was cut by 2 bases and J by 2 bases, with 10 bases left in between. The V gene's germline CDR1 is MNHEY and CDR2 SVGAGI. The CDR3 length is 14 residues. The CDR3 loop is CASSYAQGPYEQYF. CDR3 DNA: TGTGCCAGCAGTTACGCACAGGGACCCTACGAGCAGTACTTC.

This sequence joins TRBV4-2 and TRBJ2-3; 9 bases line up with TRBD2. Germline loops: CDR1 LGHNA, CDR2 YNFKEQ. Losses at the gene ends were 0 bases for V and 7 bases for J; bases not matched to a gene: 8. The CDR3 spans 16 residues. CDR3 sequence: CASSQELGSGGYTQYF. The CDR3 region has the DNA TGTGCCAGCAGCCAAGAGCTTGGTAGCGGGGGATATACGCAGTATTTT.

The DNA of the CDR3 is TGCGCCAGCAGGTCCGACGAGGGGCAGGGGAGCGACTATGGCTACACCTTC. Amino acid sequence: CASRSDEGQGSDYGYTF. V gene TRBV4-3 combines with J gene TRBJ1-2, with D perhaps TRBD1 (6 bases). Germline CDR1 and CDR2: LGHNA and YSLEER. The CDR3 length is 17 residues. V lost 6 bases and J lost 3, with 23 bases in between.

V usage is TRBV4-1 and J usage is TRBJ2-2, with TRBD1 as a possible D gene (7 bases). Germline V CDR1 and CDR2: MGHRA, YSYEKL. V dropped 3 bases and J dropped 1 base, with 15 bases sitting between them. The CDR3 covers 17 residues. The CDR3 here is CASSQSNRGLNTGELFF. The CDR3, as DNA: TGCGCCAGCAGCCAGTCAAACAGGGGACTGAACACCGGGGAGCTGTTTTTT.

The rearrangement links TRBV2 to TRBJ1-5, with TRBD1 identical over 7 bases. J was trimmed by 6 bases and V by 6 bases; bases with no gene match: 5. CDR3 size: 13 residues. Germline V gene data show CDR1 as SNHLY and CDR2 as FYNNEI. The CDR3 nucleotides read TGTGCCAGCAGAGCGACAGGGAGTCAGCCCCAGCATTTT. It specifies CASRATGSQPQHF.

V gene TRBV30 combines with J gene TRBJ2-5; 11 nucleotides line up with TRBD2. There are 15 residues in the CDR3. Germline V gene lookup returns CDR1 GTSNPN and CDR2 SVGIG (reference sequence). Unmatched junction bases numbered 6, after V lost 3 bases and J lost 3 bases. CDR3 residues: CAWRDVAGGKETQYF. CDR3 in DNA: TGTGCCTGGAGGGACGTAGCGGGGGGGAAAGAGACCCAGTACTTC. Full variable domain (rest looked up from reference TRBV30 and TRBJ2-5): SQTIHQWPATLVQPVGSPLSLECTVEGTSNPNLYWYRQAAGRGLQLLFYSVGIGQISSEVPQNLSASRPQDRQFILSSKKLLLSDSGFYLCAWRDVAGGKETQYFGPGTRLLVL.

The chain combines TRBV28 with TRBJ1-1; D call uncertain. Trimming took 3 bases from V and 6 from J, leaving 11 bases between them. Germline V CDR1 and CDR2: MDHEN, SYDVKM. The CDR3 is 13 amino acids. The CDR3 here is CASSFEVVAEAFF. The CDR3 nucleotides read TGTGCCAGCAGTTTCGAGGTAGTGGCTGAAGCTTTCTTT.

V gene TRBV7-8 combines with J gene TRBJ2-3; D might be TRBD1 (6 bases). V was shortened by 5 bases and J by 0 bases, with 12 bases between the two germline ends. Germline V gene data show CDR1 as SGHVS and CDR2 as FQNEAQ. The CDR3 runs to 15 residues. The CDR3 sequence is CASSLDRISTDTQYF. CDR3 coding DNA: TGTGCCAGCAGCCTCGACAGGATTAGCACAGATACGCAGTATTTT. Combining the CDR3 with reference TRBV7-8 and TRBJ2-3 gives the whole variable domain GAGVSQSPRYKVAKRGQDVALRCDPISGHVSLFWYQQALGQGPEFLTYFQNEAQLDKSGLPSDRFFAERPEGSVSTLKIQRTQQEDSAVYLCASSLDRISTDTQYFGPGTRLTVL.

This rearrangement joins TRBV4-2 to TRBJ2-5; TRBD2 matches at 7 bases. The CDR3 runs to 16 residues. V lost 0 bases to trimming and J lost 2 bases; unmatched junction nucleotides: 6. Germline assignment: CDR1 LGHNA and CDR2 YNFKEQ. CDR3 region: CASSQEGTKGQETQYF. For the CDR3, the DNA is TGTGCCAGCAGCCAAGAGGGGACTAAAGGACAAGAGACCCAGTACTTC.

The rearrangement uses TRBV6-5 and TRBJ2-7; 9 nucleotides align to TRBD1. V trimming: 7 bases; J trimming: 5 bases; junction bases outside the gene matches: 12. Germline CDR1 and CDR2: MNHEY and SVGAGI. CDR3 length: 15 amino acids. This CDR3 is CASTRKPGQGHEQYF. The CDR3 nucleotides read TGTGCCAGCACGCGGAAGCCGGGACAGGGCCACGAGCAGTACTTC.

The chain carries TRBV2 and TRBJ2-1; TRBD1 aligns across 9 bases. In germline, CDR1 is SNHLY, CDR2 FYNNEI. The CDR3 is 17 amino acids. V lost 5 bases to trimming and J lost 8 bases; unmatched junction nucleotides: 16. The CDR3 DNA follows: TGTGCCAGCAGTCCGCTCATAGGGACAGGGACGGTCGATGAGCAGTTCTTC. This sequence encodes CASSPLIGTGTVDEQFF.

The chain combines TRBV11-3 with TRBJ2-2, with D unclear. The length of the CDR3 is 13 residues. CDR1 is SGHNT, CDR2 YENEEA, per germline. V lost 2 bases to trimming and J lost 3 bases, with 4 bases between them. CDR3 nucleotides: TGTGCCAGCAGCTTATTCGACACCGGGGAGCTGTTTTTT. It is translated as CASSLFDTGELFF.

V usage is TRBV30 and J usage is TRBJ2-5, with 10 nucleotides matching TRBD2. CDR3 size: 15 residues. V gave up 4 bases and J gave up 2 bases; unmatched junction bases: 7. Looked up from germline, CDR1 is GTSNPN and CDR2 is SVGIG (reference sequence). The CDR3 nucleotides are TGTGCCTGGAAAAAACTAGCGGGATTACAAGAGACCCAGTACTTC. Residues: CAWKKLAGLQETQYF.

The gene calls are TRBV6-4 and TRBJ2-3; TRBD2 matches 7 bases. Germline assignment: CDR1 MRHNA and CDR2 SNTAGT. The junction had 5 bases not matched to a gene; V was cut back by 2 bases and J by 0 bases. The length of the CDR3 is 16 residues. The CDR3 sequence: CASSDQGGPSTDTQYF. CDR3 in DNA: TGTGCCAGCAGTGACCAGGGAGGGCCCAGCACAGATACGCAGTATTTT.

CDR3 in DNA: TGTGCCAGCAGAGAGCGGGGGGCTGGATACGAGCAGTACTTC. The encoded protein is CASRERGAGYEQYF. The rearrangement uses TRBV6-1 and TRBJ2-7; 9 bases are a match to TRBD2. Germline V CDR1 and CDR2: MNHNS, SASEGT. CDR3 length: 14 residues. Losses at the gene ends were 6 bases for V and 4 bases for J; bases not matched to a gene: 7.

The chain recombines TRBV27 with TRBJ2-1; TRBD2 agrees at 8 bases. The CDR3 covers 16 residues. Germline V gene data show CDR1 as MNHEY and CDR2 as SMNVEV (reference sequence). Trimming at V came to 3 bases and at J to 3 bases, leaving 7 bases not matched to a gene. This CDR3 reads CASSFQISGVYNEQFF. The CDR3 coding sequence is TGTGCCAGCAGTTTTCAAATTAGCGGGGTCTACAATGAGCAGTTCTTC.

CDR3 nucleotides: TGTGCCAGCTCACCAGGGAGCAAAAACATTCAGTACTTC. Protein sequence: CASSPGSKNIQYF. The J gene is TRBJ2-4, the V gene TRBV18; D might be TRBD2 (5 bases). Trimming took 2 bases from V and 3 from J, leaving 5 bases between them. The CDR3 runs to 13 residues. Looked up from germline, CDR1 is KGHSH and CDR2 is LQKENI.

V and J are TRBV7-7 and TRBJ1-1; D is unresolved. This CDR3 spans 17 amino acids. Trimming cost V 5 bases and J 3 bases, with 22 bases left between them. Germline V lookup: CDR1 SSHAT, CDR2 FNYEAQ (reference sequence). The CDR3 protein is CASSQRTVEVNDTEAFF. The CDR3, as DNA: TGTGCCAGCAGCCAACGGACGGTGGAGGTTAACGACACTGAAGCTTTCTTT.

The V and J genes are TRBV11-2 and TRBJ1-2; D is ambiguous. CDR3 length: 12 residues. Germline V gene lookup returns CDR1 SGHAT and CDR2 FQNNGV. V was shortened by 7 bases and J by 7 bases, with 13 bases between the two germline ends. CDR3 sequence: CASNSAGFGYTF. The CDR3 nucleotides read TGTGCCAGCAACTCGGCCGGGTTTGGCTACACCTTC.